This is a list of T cell receptor beta chains from one sample in a study of T cell responses to AZD1222 COVID-19 vaccine. Profiling relied on immunoSEQ multiplex PCR, and the TCRdb table lists in-frame clones only, not all of them. The sample comprises about 130,000 clones, about 90% of which are singletons, and less than 2% rests with the top ten. The sequencing used peripheral blood, collected on day 0 of AZD1222 vaccination. Source of these receptors: an adult in good health. Both conserved end residues are part of each CDR3. The D gene is left open where the match is weak. Expanded clones get a size class; other rows say once, few or many, or leave the size out.

CDR3 protein: CASTFGTPIEAFF
CDR3 DNA: TGTGCCAGCACTTTCGGGACACCAATTGAAGCTTTCTTT
D gene: -
V gene: TRBV2
J gene: TRBJ1-1
clone size: -

CDR3 protein: CASSQGSQPQHF
CDR3 DNA: TGTGCCAGCAGCCAAGGTAGTCAGCCCCAGCATTTT
D gene: -
V gene: TRBV7-2
J gene: TRBJ1-5
clone size: -

CDR3 protein: CASSLLGAQDTEAFF
CDR3 DNA: TGTGCCAGCAGCTTACTCGGGGCGCAGGACACTGAAGCTTTCTTT
D gene: -
V gene: TRBV7-2
J gene: TRBJ1-1
clone size: once

CDR3 protein: CASSYIPRLQVGEQFF
CDR3 DNA: TGTGCCAGCAGTTATATCCCACGCCTCCAGGTCGGTGAGCAGTTCTTC
D gene: -
V gene: TRBV6-9
J gene: TRBJ2-1
clone size: -

CDR3 protein: CASSLAPGGQPQHF
CDR3 DNA: TGTGCCAGCAGCTTAGCTCCAGGGGGGCAGCCCCAGCATTTT
D gene: TRBD1
V gene: TRBV7-8
J gene: TRBJ1-5
clone size: -

CDR3 protein: CASSETHRGGFRDTQYF
CDR3 DNA: TGTGCCAGCAGTGAAACCCATCGGGGGGGCTTCAGGGATACGCAGTATTTT
D gene: TRBD2
V gene: TRBV6-1
J gene: TRBJ2-3
clone size: -

CDR3 protein: CASSLGLGRNEKLFF
CDR3 DNA: TGTGCCAGCAGCTTAGGGTTGGGCCGGAATGAAAAACTGTTTTTT
D gene: -
V gene: TRBV7-9
J gene: TRBJ1-4
clone size: -

CDR3 protein: CASLPDTGNQPQHF
CDR3 DNA: TGCGCCAGCCTCCCTGACACCGGCAATCAGCCCCAGCATTTT
D gene: -
V gene: TRBV10-1
J gene: TRBJ1-5
clone size: -

CDR3 protein: CSVEGGFRAGYTF
CDR3 DNA: TGCAGCGTTGAAGGGGGCTTCAGGGCGGGCTACACCTTC
D gene: -
V gene: TRBV29-1
J gene: TRBJ1-2
clone size: -

CDR3 protein: CASSLGTGGGSNEKLFF
CDR3 DNA: TGTGCCAGCAGCTTAGGGACAGGAGGGGGATCTAATGAAAAACTGTTTTTT
D gene: TRBD1
V gene: TRBV7-2
J gene: TRBJ1-4
clone size: -

CDR3 protein: CASSPTGGNEQYF
CDR3 DNA: TGTGCCAGCAGCCCGACAGGGGGGAACGAGCAGTACTTC
D gene: TRBD1
V gene: TRBV3-1/TRBV3-2
J gene: TRBJ2-7
clone size: -

CDR3 protein: CASTTAPGANYEQYF
CDR3 DNA: TGTGCCAGCACAACCGCGCCGGGGGCTAACTACGAGCAGTACTTC
D gene: -
V gene: TRBV28
J gene: TRBJ2-7
clone size: -

CDR3 protein: CASSLAMNTEAFF
CDR3 DNA: TGTGCCAGCAGTTTAGCCATGAACACTGAAGCTTTCTTT
D gene: -
V gene: TRBV28
J gene: TRBJ1-1
clone size: -

CDR3 protein: CASSYGTDEQFF
CDR3 DNA: TGTGCCAGCAGCTACGGGACTGATGAGCAGTTCTTC
D gene: -
V gene: TRBV7-9
J gene: TRBJ2-1
clone size: -

CDR3 protein: CASSYATAHSNQPQHF
CDR3 DNA: TGTGCCAGCAGTTACGCAACAGCACATAGCAATCAGCCCCAGCATTTT
D gene: -
V gene: TRBV6-2/TRBV6-3
J gene: TRBJ1-5
clone size: once

CDR3 protein: CASSWASDAPRSSPLHF
CDR3 DNA: TGTGCCAGCAGCTGGGCATCAGACGCCCCGAGGAGTTCACCCCTCCACTTT
D gene: -
V gene: TRBV7-2
J gene: TRBJ1-6
clone size: -

CDR3 protein: CASSLVEDPGSEAFF
CDR3 DNA: TGTGCCAGCAGCTTAGTGGAGGACCCGGGGTCTGAAGCTTTCTTT
D gene: -
V gene: TRBV7-8
J gene: TRBJ1-1
clone size: -

CDR3 protein: CASSPLLTAQETQYF
CDR3 DNA: TGTGCCAGCAGCCCCCTGCTCACGGCACAAGAGACCCAGTACTTC
D gene: -
V gene: TRBV5-4
J gene: TRBJ2-5
clone size: -

CDR3 protein: CAISLDPPAGGYEQYF
CDR3 DNA: TGTGCCATCAGTCTCGACCCGCCAGCGGGGGGCTACGAGCAGTACTTC
D gene: TRBD2
V gene: TRBV10-3
J gene: TRBJ2-7
clone size: -

CDR3 protein: CASSSPTGETEAFF
CDR3 DNA: TGTGCCAGCAGTTCGCCGACAGGGGAGACTGAAGCTTTCTTT
D gene: TRBD1
V gene: TRBV6-6
J gene: TRBJ1-1
clone size: -

CDR3 protein: CASSIPPGGGSQSPLHF
CDR3 DNA: TGTGCCAGTAGTATCCCCCCCGGGGGGGGCTCGCAGTCACCCCTCCACTTT
D gene: -
V gene: TRBV19
J gene: TRBJ1-6
clone size: -

CDR3 protein: CASSLSGYEQYF
CDR3 DNA: TGCGCCAGCAGCTTATCCGGATACGAGCAGTACTTC
D gene: -
V gene: TRBV5-1
J gene: TRBJ2-7
clone size: -

CDR3 protein: CASSLLAGVGEQETQYF
CDR3 DNA: TGTGCCAGCAGCTTACTAGCGGGGGTGGGTGAACAAGAGACCCAGTACTTC
D gene: TRBD2
V gene: TRBV7-6
J gene: TRBJ2-5
clone size: -

CDR3 protein: CASSLRKAAAYNEQFF
CDR3 DNA: TGTGCCAGCAGCCTCAGAAAGGCTGCGGCCTACAATGAGCAGTTCTTC
D gene: -
V gene: TRBV9
J gene: TRBJ2-1
clone size: -

CDR3 protein: CASSVTGGAAAVNEQFF
CDR3 DNA: TGTGCCAGCAGCGTCACAGGGGGCGCGGCGGCAGTCAATGAGCAGTTCTTC
D gene: TRBD1
V gene: TRBV7-8
J gene: TRBJ2-1
clone size: -

CDR3 protein: CASSSVWNTEAFF
CDR3 DNA: TGTGCCAGCAGTTCGGTCTGGAACACTGAAGCTTTCTTT
D gene: -
V gene: TRBV12-3/TRBV12-4
J gene: TRBJ1-1
clone size: -

CDR3 protein: CSASRNPRDTQSGQYF
CDR3 DNA: TGCAGTGCTAGTCGGAACCCCAGGGATACTCAATCGGGACAGTACTTC
D gene: -
V gene: TRBV20-1
J gene: TRBJ2-7
clone size: few

CDR3 protein: CAISELGGRGTEAFF
CDR3 DNA: TGTGCCATCAGTGAGTTGGGGGGGAGAGGCACTGAAGCTTTCTTT
D gene: -
V gene: TRBV10-3
J gene: TRBJ1-1
clone size: -

CDR3 protein: CASSLGSLAGGFETQYF
CDR3 DNA: TGTGCCAGCAGCTTAGGAAGCTTAGCGGGGGGGTTCGAGACCCAGTACTTC
D gene: TRBD2
V gene: TRBV7-3
J gene: TRBJ2-5
clone size: -

CDR3 protein: CASSRQNTYEQYF
CDR3 DNA: TGTGCCAGCAGCCGACAGAATACCTACGAGCAGTACTTC
D gene: -
V gene: TRBV7-2
J gene: TRBJ2-7
clone size: -

CDR3 protein: CASRDRVPYEQYF
CDR3 DNA: TGTGCCAGCCGGGACAGGGTTCCCTACGAGCAGTACTTC
D gene: TRBD1
V gene: TRBV19
J gene: TRBJ2-7
clone size: -

CDR3 protein: CASRATAGGRFNYGYTF
CDR3 DNA: TGCGCCAGCAGGGCGACAGCCGGGGGACGCTTTAACTATGGCTACACCTTC
D gene: -
V gene: TRBV4-3
J gene: TRBJ1-2
clone size: -

CDR3 protein: CASEPPMIEGYDEQFF
CDR3 DNA: TGTGCCAGCGAACCCCCAATGATCGAGGGGTACGATGAGCAGTTCTTC
D gene: -
V gene: TRBV3-1/TRBV3-2
J gene: TRBJ2-1
clone size: once

CDR3 protein: CASSYSRGSGVRQETQYF
CDR3 DNA: TGTGCCAGCAGTTACTCGAGGGGTAGCGGGGTGCGGCAAGAGACCCAGTACTTC
D gene: TRBD2
V gene: TRBV6-2/TRBV6-3
J gene: TRBJ2-5
clone size: -

CDR3 protein: CASSLRALTTGELFF
CDR3 DNA: TGTGCCAGCAGTCTCCGGGCCTTAACCACCGGGGAGCTGTTTTTT
D gene: -
V gene: TRBV3-1/TRBV3-2
J gene: TRBJ2-2
clone size: once

CDR3 protein: CASSISGPMNTEAFF
CDR3 DNA: TGTGCCAGTAGTATTTCGGGACCCATGAACACTGAAGCTTTCTTT
D gene: -
V gene: TRBV19
J gene: TRBJ1-1
clone size: -

CDR3 protein: CASSLRTGTSIGPQHF
CDR3 DNA: TGTGCCAGCAGTTTGAGGACAGGGACATCTATAGGGCCCCAGCATTTT
D gene: TRBD1
V gene: TRBV28
J gene: TRBJ1-5
clone size: few

CDR3 protein: CASSLAELLGAGELFF
CDR3 DNA: TGCGCCAGCAGCTTGGCCGAACTATTGGGCGCCGGGGAGCTGTTTTTT
D gene: -
V gene: TRBV5-1
J gene: TRBJ2-2
clone size: -

CDR3 protein: CASSQGGVGIITGELFF
CDR3 DNA: TGCGCCAGCAGCCAGGGTGGTGTCGGGATCATCACCGGGGAGCTGTTTTTT
D gene: -
V gene: TRBV4-3
J gene: TRBJ2-2
clone size: -

CDR3 protein: CASSSRRGYGYTF
CDR3 DNA: TGTGCCAGCAGCTCCAGGCGAGGCTATGGCTACACCTTC
D gene: -
V gene: TRBV9
J gene: TRBJ1-2
clone size: -

CDR3 protein: CASSLALDPYEQYF
CDR3 DNA: TGCGCCAGCAGCTTGGCCCTTGACCCCTACGAGCAGTACTTC
D gene: -
V gene: TRBV5-1
J gene: TRBJ2-7
clone size: -

CDR3 protein: CASSYSIRGGELFF
CDR3 DNA: TGTGCCAGCAGTTACTCGATAAGGGGAGGGGAGCTGTTTTTT
D gene: -
V gene: TRBV6-5
J gene: TRBJ2-2
clone size: -

CDR3 protein: CASSLIGGAVSSYNEQFF
CDR3 DNA: TGTGCCAGCAGTTTAATTGGGGGCGCGGTCTCCTCCTACAATGAGCAGTTCTTC
D gene: -
V gene: TRBV27
J gene: TRBJ2-1
clone size: -

CDR3 protein: CASSLARNYGYTF
CDR3 DNA: TGTGCCAGCAGTTTAGCAAGGAACTATGGCTACACCTTC
D gene: -
V gene: TRBV12-3/TRBV12-4
J gene: TRBJ1-2
clone size: -

CDR3 protein: CATSDPTGDSGELFF
CDR3 DNA: TGTGCCACCAGTGATCCCACAGGGGACAGCGGGGAGCTGTTTTTT
D gene: TRBD1
V gene: TRBV24-1
J gene: TRBJ2-2
clone size: once

CDR3 protein: CASSGPYETQYF
CDR3 DNA: TGTGCCAGCAGCGGACCCTACGAGACCCAGTACTTC
D gene: -
V gene: TRBV28
J gene: TRBJ2-5
clone size: -

CDR3 protein: CAISGQYGNQPQHF
CDR3 DNA: TGTGCCATCAGCGGACAATACGGCAATCAGCCCCAGCATTTT
D gene: -
V gene: TRBV10-3
J gene: TRBJ1-5
clone size: -

CDR3 protein: CASSPGQAGNTIYF
CDR3 DNA: TGTGCCAGCTCACCAGGGCAGGCTGGAAACACCATATATTTT
D gene: -
V gene: TRBV18
J gene: TRBJ1-3
clone size: once

CDR3 protein: CASSDPGTGRYEQYF
CDR3 DNA: TGTGCCAGCAGTGATCCAGGGACAGGGCGCTACGAGCAGTACTTC
D gene: TRBD1
V gene: TRBV6-1
J gene: TRBJ2-7
clone size: -